The entry below describes one TCR beta chain. Its specificity is not known. The entry originates in a study of Graves' ophthalmopathy and Graves' hyperthyroidism. The study, taken as a whole, reports: With a specificity of roughly 72% and a sensitivity of about 71%, the model predicted ophthalmopathy progression.

The J segment lost 5 bases and the V segment lost 4 bases, leaving 10 bases of the junction unmatched. The germline V gene encodes CDR1 LGHNA and CDR2 YSLEER. The CDR3 is 18 amino acids. As the template, RNA transcripts were used to amplify TCR beta CDR3 regions. HTBI-primed first-round RT-PCR preceded second-round multiplex PCR. TCRdb reanalysed the multiplex PCR reads using MiXCR and keeps one entry per CDR3 protein. Here the sample spans about 640,000 distinct CDR3 sequences, approximately 39% being singletons. The PBMCs had their origin in around 9.1 ml of fresh peripheral blood. What was sequenced was peripheral blood. The sequence derives from an adult man with Graves' ophthalmopathy. This chain connects TRBV4-3 to TRBJ2-5; 16 bases fit TRBD2. CDR3 sequence: CASSPGTSGGAIGETQYF. The CDR3 DNA reads as TGCGCCAGCAGCCCGGGGACTAGCGGGGGGGCCATTGGGGAGACCCAGTACTTC.